Below are 22 T cell receptor beta chains sequenced from a single sample in a study of cytomegalovirus exposure and HLA in healthy donors. The PCR contained 60 Vbeta and 13 Jbeta primers. Assay used: immunoSEQ multiplex PCR; TCRdb lists only in-frame clones, some missing. The repertoire holds 100,000 to 150,000 clones, with 75% to 80% as singletons. The sequenced material came from PBMCs. Receptor source: a man aged 40-50 years in good health and CMV-seronegative.

The V gene is TRBV29-1, the J gene TRBJ2-7; 7 bases are a match to TRBD1. Unmatched junction bases numbered 6, after V lost 0 bases and J lost 4 bases. Germline V gene lookup returns CDR1 SQVTM and CDR2 ANQGSEA. The CDR3 is 14 amino acids. The CDR3 loop is CSVEEGTVGYEQYF. For the CDR3, the DNA is TGCAGCGTTGAAGAGGGGACAGTAGGGTACGAGCAGTACTTC.

As to this clone: The junction shows a germline mismatch at one end, possibly a read error. Other nucleotide sequences from this sample produce the same CDR3. The gene calls are TRBV7-3 and TRBJ2-3; D is uncertain. The CDR3 runs 13 residues. Germline V gives CDR1 SGHTA, CDR2 FQGTGA. CDR3 residues: CASSPGAPDTQYF. The DNA for the CDR3 is TGCGCCAGCAGCCCCGGAGCACCAGATACGCAGTATTTT. The whole variable domain, remainder taken from reference TRBV7-3 and TRBJ2-3, is GAGVSQTPSNKVTEKGKYVELRCDPISGHTALYWYRQSLGQGPEFLIYFQGTGAADDSGLPNDRFFAVRPEGSVSTLKIQRTERGDSAVYLCASSPGAPDTQYFGPGTRLTVL.

V and J are TRBV5-1 and TRBJ2-2, with 9 positions matching TRBD1. V was pared by 2 bases and J by 0 bases, with 5 bases of the junction left unmatched. This CDR3 is 17 amino acids long. Per the germline V gene, CDR1 is SGHRS and CDR2 is YFSETQ. CDR3 loop: CASSFTGGLTNTGELFF. The CDR3 DNA reads TGCGCCAGCAGCTTTACAGGGGGCTTAACGAACACCGGGGAGCTGTTTTTT.

This chain connects TRBV7-6 to TRBJ2-1; no clear D. V lost 4 bases and J lost 8, with 9 bases in between. Germline values: CDR1 SGHVS, CDR2 FNYEAQ. CDR3 length: 12 residues. Here the CDR3 reads CASSSSHYEQFF. The CDR3 DNA sequence: TGTGCCAGCAGCTCTTCCCACTATGAGCAGTTCTTC.

The rearrangement links TRBV11-2 to TRBJ2-2; 7 bases align to TRBD1. From germline, CDR1 is SGHAT and CDR2 FQNNGV. This CDR3 is built from 16 residues. V gave up 4 bases and J gave up 0 bases; unmatched junction bases: 5. This CDR3 is CASSSQTGSNTGELFF. As DNA, the CDR3 is TGTGCCAGCAGCTCGCAGACAGGGTCGAACACCGGGGAGCTGTTTTTT.

This sequence joins TRBV20-1 and TRBJ2-1; tentative D call: TRBD2 (6 bases). The V gene's germline CDR1 is DFQATT and CDR2 SNEGSKA (reference sequence). The CDR3 consists of 11 residues. V lost 6 bases and J 7 bases, leaving 10 bases between the germline ends. The CDR3 loop is CSAGRGNEQFF. In DNA form, the CDR3 reads TGCAGTGCCGGGAGAGGGAATGAGCAGTTCTTC.

V gene TRBV6-6 combines with J gene TRBJ1-4, with TRBD1 as a possible D gene (6 bases). Trimming removed 2 bases at V and 7 bases at J, with 17 bases between. The length of the CDR3 is 16 residues. The germline CDR1 and CDR2 sequences are MNHNY and SVGAGI (reference sequence). CDR3 protein: CASSYPGGGAAEKLFF. CDR3 coding DNA: TGTGCCAGCAGTTACCCCGGAGGGGGGGCGGCTGAAAAACTGTTTTTT.

The J gene is TRBJ1-4, the V gene TRBV28; TRBD1 agrees at 10 bases. Germline V gene data show CDR1 as MDHEN and CDR2 as SYDVKM. This CDR3 contains 15 residues. The V gene end was trimmed by 5 bases and the J gene end by 7 bases; junction bases not matched to a gene: 7. CDR3 coding DNA: TGTGCCAGCAGTCCAAGAGGGACAGGGGTTGAAAAACTGTTTTTT. It is translated as CASSPRGTGVEKLFF.

A few counts support this clone. The chain recombines TRBV4-2 with TRBJ2-7, with TRBD1 as a possible D gene (6 bases). This CDR3 contains 15 residues. CDR1 and CDR2 (germline): LGHNA, YNFKEQ. Trimming took 4 bases from V and 3 from J, leaving 16 bases between them. CDR3 in DNA: TGTGCCAGCAGCCCAAGTAGGGGACATAACTACGAGCAGTACTTC. Translated: CASSPSRGHNYEQYF.

J is TRBJ1-2 and V is TRBV9; 9 nucleotides align to TRBD1. This CDR3 comprises 15 residues. CDR1 is SGDLS and CDR2 is YYNGEE in the germline V gene. With 5 bases clipped from V and 4 bases from J, the junction kept 9 bases outside the gene matches. CDR3: CASSSMGQGSYGYTF. The DNA for the CDR3 is TGTGCCAGCAGTAGCATGGGACAGGGAAGCTATGGCTACACCTTC.

This clone was recorded once. The V gene is TRBV27, the J gene TRBJ1-6; 7 bases align to TRBD1. V gave up 6 bases and J gave up 8 bases; unmatched junction bases: 13. This CDR3 is 16 amino acids long. In germline, CDR1 is MNHEY, CDR2 SMNVEV (reference sequence). The CDR3 reads CASSQTTGTGYSPLHF. The DNA of the CDR3 is TGTGCCAGCAGCCAGACGACAGGGACCGGTTATTCACCCCTCCACTTT.

This clone turned up a few times. This chain connects TRBV21-1 to TRBJ2-7; the table gives TRBD2 as D, unverified against the DNA. TRBV21-1 is a pseudogene segment. The CDR3 extends over 18 amino acids. CDR3 DNA: TGTGCCAGCAGCAAATTACGGTGCCGAAACGGTCGCTCCTACGAGCAGTACTTC. This translates into CASSKLRCRNGRSYEQYF.

This clone was seen a handful of times. The V and J genes are TRBV18 and TRBJ1-4; TRBD1 aligns across 7 bases. The germline V gene encodes CDR1 KGHSH and CDR2 LQKENI. The CDR3 spans 16 residues. V shed 5 bases and J 0 bases; nucleotides not matched to a gene: 6. CDR3 amino acids: CASSLGQLATNEKLFF. In nucleotides, the CDR3 is TGTGCCAGCTCATTGGGACAGCTTGCAACTAATGAAAAACTGTTTTTT.

The rearrangement joins TRBV28 to TRBJ1-2; 11 bases align to TRBD1. V was clipped by 4 bases and J by 7 bases; unmatched bases: 8. This CDR3 is built from 15 residues. Germline CDR1 is MDHEN and CDR2 is SYDVKM. This CDR3 is CASSSDRGLFFGYTF. DNA for the CDR3: TGTGCCAGCAGTTCGGACAGGGGGCTCTTTTTTGGCTACACCTTC.

The chain carries TRBV2 and TRBJ2-3; no firm D call. From germline, CDR1 is SNHLY and CDR2 FYNNEI. This CDR3 comprises 12 residues. V gave up 6 bases and J gave up 5 bases, with 9 bases separating them. The CDR3, as DNA: TGTGCCAGCAGCCTAGAGAGAGATACGCAGTATTTT. Amino acids: CASSLERDTQYF.

CDR3 region: CASSIGGNQPQHF. For the CDR3, the DNA is TGTGCCAGTAGTATCGGAGGGAATCAGCCCCAGCATTTT. The genes are TRBV19 and TRBJ1-5; D remains ambiguous. The CDR3 totals 13 residues. Germline lookup yields CDR1 LNHDA and CDR2 SQIVND (reference sequence). V was pared by 3 bases and J by 4 bases, with 7 bases between.

The genes are TRBV5-6 and TRBJ1-4; weak D call: TRBD1 (5 bases). Between the trimmed V and J ends, which lost 5 bases and 5 bases, there was a span of 19 bases. This CDR3 contains 16 residues. Germline CDR1 and CDR2: SGHDT and YYEEEE. The CDR3 sequence: CASSPGGGARNEKLFF. The CDR3 DNA is TGTGCCAGCAGTCCCGGTGGCGGGGCAAGGAATGAAAAACTGTTTTTT.

The chain joins TRBV9 to TRBJ1-1, with D tentatively TRBD1 (5 bases). The CDR3 sequence is 15 residues long. The germline V gene has CDR1 SGDLS and CDR2 YYNGEE. Trimming removed 6 bases from V and 2 bases from J, with 17 bases in between. The CDR3 DNA sequence: TGTGCCAGCACCGATGGAGGGGCCGCCAACACTGAAGCTTTCTTT. Amino acid sequence: CASTDGGAANTEAFF.

The V and J genes are TRBV6-5 and TRBJ2-2, with 7 bases that match TRBD1. Germline values: CDR1 MNHEY, CDR2 SVGAGI. After removal of 2 bases from V and 8 bases from J, the junction contained 11 bases not matched to a gene. This CDR3 is 16 amino acids long. The CDR3 loop is CASSYLPTGISGELFF. The CDR3 nucleotides are TGTGCCAGCAGTTACCTACCGACAGGGATATCGGGGGAGCTGTTTTTT.

This sequence joins TRBV18 and TRBJ2-3; the match to TRBD1 covers 7 bases. In germline, CDR1 is KGHSH, CDR2 LQKENI. This CDR3 has 16 residues. J lost 1 base, V lost 4 bases, and 8 bases had no gene match. The DNA for the CDR3 is TGTGCCAGCTCACGAGGACAGGTGGGGGGCACAGATACGCAGTATTTT. Its protein product is CASSRGQVGGTDTQYF.

This clone was seen only once. This chain links TRBV9 with TRBJ1-2, with 8 bases that match TRBD1. Germline V gives CDR1 SGDLS, CDR2 YYNGEE. V lost 0 bases, J lost 6 bases, and 7 bases stayed unmatched. This CDR3 contains 15 residues. DNA for the CDR3: TGTGCCAGCAGCGTAGGTGGACAGGGTACGGATGGCTACACCTTC. The encoded protein is CASSVGGQGTDGYTF.

Points on this clone: The junction departs from germline at one end; a sequencing error may be responsible. In DNA form, the CDR3 reads TGTGCCAGCACCTCCTACAGTGAGCAGTTCTTC. Translating it yields CASTSYSEQFF. The chain is built from TRBV28 and TRBJ2-1; no clear D. Germline loops: CDR1 MDHEN, CDR2 SYDVKM. There are 11 residues in the CDR3.